This passage covers 30 T cell receptor beta chains from one sample sequenced in a study of T cell responses to AZD1222 COVID-19 vaccine. TCRdb's table, derived via immunoSEQ multiplex PCR, lists solely in-frame clones and lacks some. The profile shows nearly 35,000 clones, approximately 86% of them singletons. This sample comprised peripheral blood, obtained on day 0 of AZD1222 vaccination. These receptors were collected from an adult in good health.

This clone came up once. This chain connects TRBV20-1 to TRBJ2-7, with D perhaps TRBD2 (5 bases). Germline V gene lookup returns CDR1 DFQATT and CDR2 SNEGSKA (reference sequence). This CDR3 is built from 11 residues. V lost 6 bases and J lost 5, with 11 bases in between. The CDR3 protein is CSATSSNEQYF. The CDR3 DNA reads TGCAGTGCCACTTCTAGCAACGAGCAGTACTTC.

This chain links TRBV27 with TRBJ1-1; D not resolved. Germline V gives CDR1 MNHEY, CDR2 SMNVEV (reference sequence). CDR3 length: 15 residues. V was shortened by 5 bases and J by 3 bases, with 16 bases between the two germline ends. Here the CDR3 reads CASSAQGSWYTEAFF. Written as DNA, the CDR3 is TGTGCCAGCAGTGCCCAAGGGTCGTGGTACACTGAAGCTTTCTTT.

The CDR3: CASSFGSSDSGNTIYF. Here the CDR3 DNA reads TGCGCCAGCAGCTTTGGCAGCTCAGATTCTGGAAACACCATATATTTT. The chain recombines TRBV5-1 with TRBJ1-3, with D unclear. Germline V gene sequence: CDR1 SGHRS, CDR2 YFSETQ. The CDR3 covers 16 residues. V gave up 2 bases and J gave up 1 base, with 13 bases separating them. Together with reference TRBV5-1 and TRBJ1-3, the CDR3 gives the full variable domain: KAGVTQTPRYLIKTRGQQVTLSCSPISGHRSVSWYQQTPGQGLQFLFEYFSETQRNKGNFPGRFSGRQFSNSRSEMNVSTLELGDSALYLCASSFGSSDSGNTIYFGEGSWLTVV.

The chain recombines TRBV28 with TRBJ1-6, with TRBD1 identical over 9 bases. CDR1 is MDHEN and CDR2 is SYDVKM in the germline V gene. The V gene end was trimmed by 6 bases and the J gene end by 0 bases; junction bases not matched to a gene: 9. This CDR3 has 18 amino acids. The CDR3 DNA is TGTGCCAGCAGGCGGGGGACAGGGATATACTCCTATAATTCACCCCTCCACTTT. Amino acids: CASRRGTGIYSYNSPLHF.

In DNA, the CDR3 is TGTGCCAGCAGCGTGACAGGGTTCGGCACTGAAGCTTTCTTT. It yields the protein CASSVTGFGTEAFF. The chain combines TRBV2 with TRBJ1-1, with 7 bases identical to TRBD1. V shed 6 bases and J 4 bases; nucleotides not matched to a gene: 8. The CDR3 is made up of 14 amino acids. Germline V CDR1 and CDR2: SNHLY, FYNNEI.

V gene TRBV28 combines with J gene TRBJ2-1; 9 bases match TRBD2. The V and J ends lost 5 bases and 5 bases, in that order; junction bases with no gene match: 7. The CDR3 totals 15 residues. Germline V gene lookup returns CDR1 MDHEN and CDR2 SYDVKM. The CDR3 loop is CASSPGLAQHNEQFF. The CDR3 DNA sequence: TGTGCCAGCAGTCCTGGACTAGCGCAACACAATGAGCAGTTCTTC.

The chain uses TRBV28 and TRBJ1-5; D is ambiguous. The germline gives CDR1 MDHEN, CDR2 SYDVKM. Trimming removed 3 bases at V and 6 bases at J, with 3 bases between. The CDR3 loop spans 11 amino acids. In DNA form, the CDR3 reads TGTGCCAGCAGTTTGGGTCAGCCCCAGCATTTT. As protein: CASSLGQPQHF.

This rearrangement joins TRBV6-5 to TRBJ2-3; TRBD2 aligns across 10 bases. V gave up 5 bases and J gave up 8 bases; unmatched junction bases: 10. The CDR3 runs to 15 residues. CDR1 is MNHEY and CDR2 is SVGAGI in the germline V gene. This CDR3 reads CASSNQGTSVITQYF. In nucleotides, the CDR3 is TGTGCCAGCAGTAACCAGGGGACTAGCGTTATTACGCAGTATTTT.

The chain recombines TRBV6-2 or TRBV6-3 with TRBJ2-3; 12 bases line up with TRBD2. The CDR3 is 16 residues long. Germline values: CDR1 MNHEY, CDR2 SVGEGT. J gave up 1 base and V 2 bases, and 1 base lay outside the gene matches. The CDR3 DNA reads as TGTGCCAGCAGTTACGCTAGCGGGAGGGGCACAGATACGCAGTATTTT. Its translation: CASSYASGRGTDTQYF.

The J gene is TRBJ1-4, the V gene TRBV6-5; 7 bases are shared with TRBD1. Trimming took 8 bases from V and 8 from J; bases not matched to a gene: 14. The CDR3 loop spans 15 amino acids. From germline, CDR1 is MNHEY and CDR2 SVGAGI. In nucleotides, the CDR3 is TGTGCCAGCGGGTCCAGGGGGGGCTCTGGGGAAAAACTGTTTTTT. As protein: CASGSRGGSGEKLFF.

The V and J genes are TRBV7-8 and TRBJ1-1; D gene ambiguous. Germline V lookup: CDR1 SGHVS, CDR2 FQNEAQ. Deletions cut 5 bases from V and 1 base from J, with 11 bases between. This CDR3 is 14 amino acids long. The CDR3 DNA is TGTGCCAGCAGCCCGAGCCGACGGAACACTGAAGCTTTCTTT. Protein product: CASSPSRRNTEAFF.

The V and J genes are TRBV28 and TRBJ2-3, with 9 bases aligning to TRBD1. Germline assignment: CDR1 MDHEN and CDR2 SYDVKM. This CDR3 is 16 amino acids long. Trimming took 1 base from V and 6 from J; bases not matched to a gene: 8. The CDR3 loop reads CASSLSRTGVGDTQYF. CDR3 nucleotides: TGTGCCAGCAGTTTATCCCGGACAGGGGTGGGGGATACGCAGTATTTT.

This chain connects TRBV7-9 to TRBJ1-2; no clear D gene. Germline V CDR1 and CDR2: SEHNR, FQNEAQ (reference sequence). This CDR3 contains 12 residues. V was shortened by 1 base and J by 8 bases, with 8 bases between the two germline ends. CDR3 amino acids: CASSLEVGGYTF. The CDR3 DNA reads as TGTGCCAGCAGCTTAGAGGTTGGAGGCTACACCTTC.

About this clone: Other DNA sequences in the same sample also yield this CDR3. The rearrangement links TRBV5-6 to TRBJ2-2, with D perhaps matching TRBD2 (5 bases). Germline V gene lookup returns CDR1 SGHDT and CDR2 YYEEEE. Between the trimmed V and J ends, which lost 4 bases and 3 bases, there was a span of 10 bases. The CDR3 totals 14 residues. The CDR3 DNA is TGTGCCAGCAGCCGTGGGGAGTACACCGGGGAGCTGTTTTTT. Encoded protein: CASSRGEYTGELFF.

The rearrangement uses TRBV21-1 and TRBJ1-4; the listed D gene, TRBD1, was not tested against the DNA. TRBV21-1 is classified as a pseudogene. This CDR3 is built from 19 residues. CDR3 sequence (DNA): TGTGCCAGCAGCAAAAGGGCGGTGCCTGACAGGGCTAATAATGAAAAACTGTTTTTT. Translated, it gives CASSKRAVPDRANNEKLFF.

A note on this clone: At one end, the junction sequence differs from germline, possibly due to a read error. The J gene is TRBJ1-1, the V gene TRBV2; the D gene is possibly TRBD1 (6 bases). The CDR3 is made up of 13 amino acids. Looked up from germline, CDR1 is SNHLY and CDR2 is FYNNEI. CDR3 nucleotides: TGTGCCAGCAGAGAAGACGGGACACTGGAAGCTTTCTTT. It codes for CASREDGTLEAFF.

CDR3 protein: CASHQRFSEKLFF. The CDR3 region has the DNA TGTGCCAGCCACCAAAGGTTCAGTGAAAAACTGTTTTTT. This rearrangement joins TRBV6-5 to TRBJ1-4; unclear D gene. V was cut by 8 bases and J by 7 bases, with 14 bases left in between. The germline V gene has CDR1 MNHEY and CDR2 SVGAGI. The CDR3 length is 13 residues.

This chain uses TRBV28 with TRBJ2-7; a possible D gene is TRBD2 (6 bases). Trimming took off 10 bases at V and 11 bases at J, with 15 bases between the two ends. The CDR3 loop spans 10 amino acids. In germline, CDR1 is MDHEN, CDR2 SYDVKM. CDR3 sequence reads: CATRWREEYF. The CDR3 DNA reads as TGTGCCACCCGGTGGAGGGAGGAGTACTTC. Full variable domain (missing parts from reference TRBV28 and TRBJ2-7): DVKVTQSSRYLVKRTGEKVFLECVQDMDHENMFWYRQDPGLGLRLIYFSYDVKMKEKGDIPEGYSVSREKKERFSLILESASTNQTSMYLCATRWREEYFGPGTRLTVT.

The chain uses TRBV19 and TRBJ2-5, with D possibly matching TRBD1 (6 bases). This CDR3 region has 14 residues. CDR1 and CDR2 from the germline V gene are LNHDA and SQIVND (reference sequence). Trimming removed 4 bases at V and 5 bases at J, with 14 bases between. The CDR3: CASSRTAARETQYF. The CDR3 DNA reads as TGTGCCAGTAGTAGGACAGCTGCCAGGGAGACCCAGTACTTC.

The chain couples TRBV6-6 to TRBJ1-5; 12 bases map to TRBD1. CDR1 is MNHNY, CDR2 SVGAGI, per germline (reference sequence). V gave up 8 bases and J gave up 11 bases; unmatched junction bases: 13. CDR3 length: 15 residues. The CDR3 DNA reads as TGTGCCAGCCTATTAGGGACAGGGGGCGTTACGGCCCAGCATTTT. Translation: CASLLGTGGVTAQHF.

The chain employs TRBV24-1 and TRBJ2-7; the D gene is possibly TRBD2 (6 bases). Looked up from germline, CDR1 is KGHDR and CDR2 is SFDVKD. This CDR3 contains 13 residues. Trimming took off 2 bases at V and 4 bases at J, with 8 bases between the two ends. CDR3 nucleotides: TGTGCCACCAGTGATTCGGCGGGGTACGAGCAGTACTTC. Amino acid sequence: CATSDSAGYEQYF.

This clone has only a few counts. This sequence joins TRBV10-3 and TRBJ2-3; D not certain. The CDR3 length is 14 residues. Trimming took off 0 bases at V and 6 bases at J, with 10 bases between the two ends. Germline loops: CDR1 ENHRY, CDR2 SYGVKD. The chain's CDR3 is CAISESQETDTQYF. The CDR3 nucleotides read TGTGCCATCAGTGAGTCGCAGGAGACGGATACGCAGTATTTT.

The chain employs TRBV28 and TRBJ2-7; D unclear. CDR1 MDHEN and CDR2 SYDVKM come from the germline V gene. Trimming took 6 bases from V and 0 from J, leaving 12 bases between them. The CDR3 consists of 14 residues. The CDR3 protein is CASSLGESSYEQYF. As DNA, the CDR3 is TGTGCCAGCAGCCTAGGCGAGAGCTCCTACGAGCAGTACTTC.

The rearrangement uses TRBV7-9 and TRBJ1-5; D possibly corresponds to TRBD1 (5 bases). Germline values: CDR1 SEHNR, CDR2 FQNEAQ (reference sequence). V was trimmed by 5 bases and J by 5 bases, leaving 10 bases between them. The CDR3 sequence is 13 residues long. This CDR3 is CASSRDSYQPQHF. DNA of the CDR3: TGTGCCAGCAGCCGCGACAGTTATCAGCCCCAGCATTTT.

This clone appeared a few times. V gene TRBV5-6 combines with J gene TRBJ1-5; TRBD1 might be the D (6 bases). CDR3 size: 15 residues. Deletions cut 0 bases from V and 4 bases from J, with 11 bases between. Germline V gene data show CDR1 as SGHDT and CDR2 as YYEEEE. The CDR3 protein is CASSLGGRGNQPQHF. As DNA, the CDR3 is TGTGCCAGCAGCTTGGGAGGCAGGGGAAATCAGCCCCAGCATTTT.

The V and J genes are TRBV2 and TRBJ1-5; TRBD1 might be the D (6 bases). CDR1 and CDR2 from the germline V gene are SNHLY and FYNNEI. The V end lost 6 bases, the J end lost 0 bases, and 15 bases lay between the germline ends. CDR3 size: 16 residues. The CDR3 reads CASRGDTTYSNQPQHF. CDR3 bases: TGTGCCAGCAGGGGGGACACCACGTATAGCAATCAGCCCCAGCATTTT.

V gene TRBV5-6 combines with J gene TRBJ2-5; 9 bases line up with TRBD1. Germline-derived CDR1 and CDR2 are SGHDT and YYEEEE. Unmatched junction bases numbered 11, after V lost 5 bases and J lost 3 bases. The CDR3 has 16 residues. CDR3 amino acids: CASSDAFTGGEETQYF. CDR3 nucleotide sequence: TGTGCCAGCAGTGACGCTTTTACAGGGGGCGAAGAGACCCAGTACTTC.

The chain employs TRBV19 and TRBJ1-2, with 7 bases lining up with TRBD1. Unmatched junction bases numbered 5, after V lost 3 bases and J lost 7 bases. Germline V lookup: CDR1 LNHDA, CDR2 SQIVND (reference sequence). CDR3 length equals 13 residues. The CDR3 spells CASSMKGARGYTF. CDR3 DNA sequence: TGTGCCAGTAGTATGAAGGGGGCTCGTGGCTACACCTTC.

The chain links TRBV28 to TRBJ1-4; D is unclear. Germline V gene sequence: CDR1 MDHEN, CDR2 SYDVKM. The CDR3 spans 16 residues. The V gene lost 7 bases and the J gene lost 2 bases, with 17 bases spanning the gap. CDR3 protein: CASTPYVGSTNEKLFF. The DNA of the CDR3 is TGTGCCAGCACCCCCTACGTGGGGTCGACTAATGAAAAACTGTTTTTT.

The chain is built from TRBV4-2 and TRBJ2-1; D is unclear. V lost 4 bases and J 6 bases, leaving 13 bases between the germline ends. CDR1 LGHNA and CDR2 YNFKEQ come from the germline V gene. This CDR3 spans 14 amino acids. In nucleotides, the CDR3 is TGTGCCAGCAGCCCGGAAAGCCGCGGCAATGAGCAGTTCTTC. Its protein is CASSPESRGNEQFF.